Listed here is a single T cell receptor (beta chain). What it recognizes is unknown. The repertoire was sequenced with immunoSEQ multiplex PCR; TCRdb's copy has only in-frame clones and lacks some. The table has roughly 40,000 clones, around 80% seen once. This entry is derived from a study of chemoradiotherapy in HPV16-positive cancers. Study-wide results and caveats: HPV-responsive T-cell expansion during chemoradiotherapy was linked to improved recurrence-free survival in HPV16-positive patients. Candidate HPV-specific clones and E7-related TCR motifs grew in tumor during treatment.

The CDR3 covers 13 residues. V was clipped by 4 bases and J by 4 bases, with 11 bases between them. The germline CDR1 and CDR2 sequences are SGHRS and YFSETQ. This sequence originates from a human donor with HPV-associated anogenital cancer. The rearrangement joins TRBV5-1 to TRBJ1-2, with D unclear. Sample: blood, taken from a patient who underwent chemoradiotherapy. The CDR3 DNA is TGCGCCAGCAGCCCGAACGAAGGCTATGGCTACACCTTC. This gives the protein CASSPNEGYGYTF.